These 11 T cell receptor beta chains originate from one sample sequenced in a study of blood T cell repertoires in COVID-19. Libraries were prepared by immunoSEQ multiplex PCR; TCRdb keeps only in-frame clonotypes and omits some of them. The repertoire includes roughly 300,000 clones, nearly 90% of them detected once, and 9% to 9.5% sits in the top ten. The specimen was peripheral blood. The source is a man aged 18 to 29 with active or convalescent COVID-19.

The chain employs TRBV5-1 and TRBJ1-2; 9 nucleotides line up with TRBD1. CDR1 SGHRS and CDR2 YFSETQ come from the germline V gene. CDR3 size: 17 residues. V was pared by 1 base and J by 2 bases, with 9 bases of the junction left unmatched. CDR3 region: CASSLRTPGQGNYGYTF. The DNA for the CDR3 is TGCGCCAGCAGCTTGCGAACCCCGGGACAGGGAAACTATGGCTACACCTTC.

The V and J genes are TRBV27 and TRBJ1-6, with D uncertain. Germline CDR1 is MNHEY and CDR2 is SMNVEV (reference sequence). V gave up 1 base and J gave up 0 bases, with 7 bases separating them. This CDR3 comprises 16 residues. In DNA form, the CDR3 reads TGTGCCAGCAGTTTATATGCCGGCTCCTATAATTCACCCCTCCACTTT. Translating gives CASSLYAGSYNSPLHF.

V and J are TRBV24-1 and TRBJ2-1; D might be TRBD1 (6 bases). Germline V gene data show CDR1 as KGHDR and CDR2 as SFDVKD. The germline V and J ends were trimmed by 5 bases and 8 bases, with 15 bases remaining between them. This CDR3 region has 14 residues. CDR3 sequence (DNA): TGTGCCACCAGTGGAGATACAGGGTCCGATGAGCAGTTCTTC. Residues: CATSGDTGSDEQFF.

The V gene is TRBV11-2, the J gene TRBJ2-3; D remains ambiguous. V lost 3 bases to trimming and J lost 4 bases, with 8 bases between them. Germline V gene sequence: CDR1 SGHAT, CDR2 FQNNGV. The CDR3 runs to 13 residues. The CDR3 DNA sequence: TGTGCCAGCAGCTTTTTAGTCCCAGATACGCAGTATTTT. It codes for CASSFLVPDTQYF.

The chain recombines TRBV3-1 (or the pseudogene TRBV3-2) with TRBJ1-5, with TRBD1 matching over 10 bases. V lost 0 bases to trimming and J lost 4 bases; unmatched junction nucleotides: 6. Germline-derived CDR1 and CDR2 are LGHDT and YNNKEL (reference sequence). The CDR3 is 17 amino acids. The DNA of the CDR3 is TGTGCCAGCAGCCAAGAAGGGACAGGGGAAAGGAATCAGCCCCAGCATTTT. This translates into CASSQEGTGERNQPQHF.

CDR3 DNA sequence: TGTGCCAGCAGCTTAACCGCGGGGCCATTTTACCAAGAGACCCAGTACTTC. Translation gives CASSLTAGPFYQETQYF. The V and J genes are TRBV7-9 and TRBJ2-5; D possibly corresponds to TRBD2 (6 bases). Germline V lookup: CDR1 SEHNR, CDR2 FQNEAQ (reference sequence). CDR3 length: 17 residues. With 2 bases removed from V and 0 bases from J, the gap between germline ends came to 16 bases.

The CDR3 here is CASSLPSGGSGETQYF. DNA for the CDR3: TGTGCCAGCAGCTTACCTAGCGGGGGGTCGGGTGAGACCCAGTACTTC. V gene TRBV11-2 combines with J gene TRBJ2-5; 11 positions agree with TRBD2. The CDR3 extends over 16 amino acids. Germline CDR1 SGHAT, CDR2 FQNNGV. Unmatched junction bases numbered 7, after V lost 2 bases and J lost 5 bases.

The V gene is TRBV24-1, the J gene TRBJ1-5; 7 bases are a match to TRBD1. This CDR3 has 13 amino acids. V lost 4 bases and J lost 5; bases outside the gene matches: 1. CDR1 and CDR2 (germline): KGHDR, SFDVKD. DNA of the CDR3: TGTGCCACCAGTGACAGGGGGGATCAGCCCCAGCATTTT. Translating gives CATSDRGDQPQHF.

The chain links TRBV4-3 to TRBJ2-7; 8 positions match TRBD1. The CDR3 is made up of 14 amino acids. V shed 4 bases, J shed 6 bases, and the junction held 8 bases outside the gene matches. Germline V gene data show CDR1 as LGHNA and CDR2 as YSLEER. The CDR3 nucleotides read TGCGCCAGCAGCCTAGATACAGGGGGAAGCGAGCAGTACTTC. Translation gives CASSLDTGGSEQYF.

This chain uses TRBV5-4 with TRBJ2-3; 13 bases map to TRBD2. The CDR3 loop spans 17 amino acids. V lost 3 bases, J lost 2 bases, and 6 bases stayed unmatched. CDR1 is SGHNT and CDR2 is YYREEE in the germline V gene (reference sequence). The CDR3 coding sequence is TGTGCCAGCAGCTCCAGACTAGCGGGGGGCTACACAGATACGCAGTATTTT. This gives the protein CASSSRLAGGYTDTQYF. The full variable domain, its missing parts supplied by reference TRBV5-4 and TRBJ2-3, is ETGVTQSPTHLIKTRGQQVTLRCSSQSGHNTVSWYQQALGQGPQFIFQYYREEENGRGNFPPRFSGLQFPNYSSELNVNALELDDSALYLCASSSRLAGGYTDTQYFGPGTRLTVL.

The rearrangement links TRBV6-5 to TRBJ2-1, with D possibly TRBD1 on 6 matching bases. This CDR3 region has 16 residues. Germline-derived CDR1 and CDR2 are MNHEY and SVGAGI. V was clipped by 0 bases and J by 2 bases, with 11 bases between them. The CDR3 spells CASSYSGTPTYNEQFF. CDR3 bases: TGTGCCAGCAGTTACTCCGGGACACCGACCTACAATGAGCAGTTCTTC.